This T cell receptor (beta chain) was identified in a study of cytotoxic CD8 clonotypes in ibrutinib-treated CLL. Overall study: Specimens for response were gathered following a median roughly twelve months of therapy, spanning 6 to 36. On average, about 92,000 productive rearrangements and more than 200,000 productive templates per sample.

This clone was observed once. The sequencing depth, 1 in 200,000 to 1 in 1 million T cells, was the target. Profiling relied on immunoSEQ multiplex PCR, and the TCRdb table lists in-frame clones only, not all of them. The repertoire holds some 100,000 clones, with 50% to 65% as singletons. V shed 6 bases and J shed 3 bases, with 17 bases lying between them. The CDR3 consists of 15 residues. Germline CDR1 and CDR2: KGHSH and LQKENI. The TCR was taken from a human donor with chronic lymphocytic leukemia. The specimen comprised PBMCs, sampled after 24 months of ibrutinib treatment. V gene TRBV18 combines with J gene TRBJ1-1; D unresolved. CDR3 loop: CASSFQTGGYTEAFF. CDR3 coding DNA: TGTGCCAGCTCCTTTCAGACGGGTGGGTACACTGAAGCTTTCTTT. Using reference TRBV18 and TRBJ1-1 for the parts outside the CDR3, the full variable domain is NAGVMQNPRHLVRRRGQEARLRCSPMKGHSHVYWYRQLPEEGLKFMVYLQKENIIDESGMPKERFSAEFPKEGPSILRIQQVVRGDSAAYFCASSFQTGGYTEAFFGQGTRLTVV.